This T cell receptor (beta chain) was recorded in a study of cytomegalovirus exposure and HLA in healthy donors. Worth noting for this clone: Its specificity is unknown.

V lost 4 bases, J lost 9 bases, and 13 bases stayed unmatched. Germline assignment: CDR1 SGHNT and CDR2 YYREEE (reference sequence). The CDR3 is 15 amino acids. Broader study findings: Most subjects' HLA-A and HLA-B alleles were reportedly predicted from TCR beta sequences. There were some public TCRs occurring in many donors, but most TCR sequences were rare.

With 60 Vbeta and 13 Jbeta primers, the PCR was carried out. Measured with immunoSEQ multiplex PCR; TCRdb has only the in-frame clones, and not every one. The sample carries approximately 89,000 clones, roughly three quarters recorded once. The V and J genes are TRBV5-4 and TRBJ2-1; 7 nucleotides match TRBD1. This receptor was obtained from a man aged 30 to 45 in good health and CMV-seronegative. Sequenced: PBMCs. This chain's CDR3 is CASSTQRQGRGEQFF. As DNA, the CDR3 is TGTGCCAGCAGCACCCAGAGACAGGGCAGGGGTGAGCAGTTCTTC.